Listed below are T cell receptor beta chains from one sample, sequenced in a study of a mutant IDH1 vaccine in newly diagnosed glioma. Method: immunoSEQ multiplex PCR; TCRdb's copy keeps in-frame clones and lacks some. The repertoire consists of over 95,000 clones, with almost 90% occurring once and the leading ten covering around 0.6%. No antigen is known for these receptors. Sequencing was performed on PBMCs, taken from a glioma patient whose treatment included an IDH1 peptide vaccine. These receptor sequences come from a woman aged 45-65 years with glioma. Each CDR3 is given with its conserved first and last residue. D genes are given only for firm matches. Clone size, where shown, is once, few, many, or a class for clones that have expanded.

j_gene | v_gene | abundance | d_gene | CDR3nt | CDR3aa
TRBJ2-2 | TRBV2 | few | . | TGTGCCAGCAGTCGGCAGAACCCGAACACCGGGGAGCTGTTTTTT | CASSRQNPNTGELFF
TRBJ2-1 | TRBV18 | . | . | TGTGCCAGCTCACGGGGATACAATGAGCAGTTCTTC | CASSRGYNEQFF
TRBJ1-5 | TRBV6-5 | . | . | TGTGCCAGCAGTTACGGGGATTACAATCAGCCCCAGCATTTT | CASSYGDYNQPQHF
TRBJ1-2 | TRBV6-1 | . | . | TGTGCCAGCAGTGAAACGGGGCTCCAGCGGCGGTACACCTTC | CASSETGLQRRYTF
TRBJ1-1 | TRBV19 | few | . | TGTGCCAGTAGTATAGATCGGGAGGTGTTGTTCACTGAAGCTTTCTTT | CASSIDREVLFTEAFF
TRBJ1-5 | TRBV27 | . | TRBD1 | TGTGCCAGCAGTCCGACAGGGGCAAATCAGCCCCAGCATTTT | CASSPTGANQPQHF
TRBJ1-5 | TRBV19 | . | . | TGTGCCAGTAGAGATAGCAATCAGCCCCAGCATTTT | CASRDSNQPQHF
TRBJ2-1 | TRBV29-1 | . | . | TGCAGCGTAAGCTTCCGGAACAATGAGCAGTTCTTC | CSVSFRNNEQFF
TRBJ2-2 | TRBV7-9 | . | TRBD2 | TGTGCCAGCAGCTCAACAGGGACTAGCGGGAGTAGGAACACCGGGGAGCTGTTTTTT | CASSSTGTSGSRNTGELFF
TRBJ2-3 | TRBV5-5 | . | TRBD2 | TGTGCCAGCAGCCCGGGACTAGCGGGAGATACAGATACGCAGTATTTT | CASSPGLAGDTDTQYF
TRBJ2-3 | TRBV9 | . | TRBD2 | TGTGCCAGCATGAGGACTAGCGGGGGCTTGGGAGATACGCAGTATTTT | CASMRTSGGLGDTQYF
TRBJ2-7 | TRBV27 | . | TRBD1 | TGTGCCAGCAGTTGGGAGACAGGGGGGGGGTACGAGCAGTACTTC | CASSWETGGGYEQYF
TRBJ2-1 | TRBV7-8 | . | TRBD2 | TGTGCCAGCAGCTCCCGGACTAGCGGAGCCTACAATGAGCAGTTCTTC | CASSSRTSGAYNEQFF
TRBJ2-7 | TRBV29-1 | . | . | TGCAGCGTTGGAGGGGGCTCCTACGAGCAGTACTTC | CSVGGGSYEQYF
TRBJ1-4 | TRBV6-1 | . | . | TGTGCCAGCAGTGGGACAGTTTCAACTAATGAAAAACTGTTTTTT | CASSGTVSTNEKLFF
TRBJ2-7 | TRBV15 | . | . | TGTGCCACCAGCAGAGATCAAGTCAGTAGGGGCGAGCAGTACTTC | CATSRDQVSRGEQYF
TRBJ1-5 | TRBV7-9 | few | . | TGTGCCAGCAGCCGGGACATCCAGCCCCAGCATTTT | CASSRDIQPQHF
TRBJ2-3 | TRBV5-1 | once | TRBD2 | TGCGCCAGCAGTCAGGGACTAGCGGGAGCCGATACGCAGTATTTT | CASSQGLAGADTQYF
TRBJ2-7 | TRBV11-2 | . | . | TGTGCCAGCAGTTTCCTCTACGAGCAGTACTTC | CASSFLYEQYF
TRBJ2-7 | TRBV30 | once | . | TGTGCCTGGAGTTCTGGCGGGCTCAACTACGAGCAGTACTTC | CAWSSGGLNYEQYF
TRBJ2-7 | TRBV6-6 | . | TRBD2 | TGTGCCAGCAGTTACTCGTTCGCGGGGGAGCACTACGAGCAGTACTTC | CASSYSFAGEHYEQYF
TRBJ2-2 | TRBV5-1 | . | TRBD2 | TGCGCCAGCAGCTTTAGCGGGAGTGGTACCGGGGAGCTGTTTTTT | CASSFSGSGTGELFF
TRBJ2-1 | TRBV9 | few | TRBD2 | TGTGCCAGCAGCGCTGGGACTATTAATGAGCAGTTCTTC | CASSAGTINEQFF
TRBJ1-1 | TRBV19 | . | . | TGTGCCAGTAGTATTACCCCAGGTTGGACCACTGAAGCTTTCTTT | CASSITPGWTTEAFF
TRBJ2-7 | TRBV19 | . | . | TGTGCCAGTAGTGAACCCTTTGGTCGGAGTCTGGGTTACGAGCAGTACTTC | CASSEPFGRSLGYEQYF
TRBJ1-5 | TRBV10-3 | . | . | TGTGCCATCAGTGAGGGGGATCAGCCCCAGCATTTT | CAISEGDQPQHF
TRBJ2-1 | TRBV6-4 | . | TRBD2 | TGTGCCAGCAGACGGGACTACCCCTCCTACAATGAGCAGTTCTTC | CASRRDYPSYNEQFF
TRBJ2-2 | TRBV11-2 | . | TRBD2 | TGTGCCAGCAGCTTGGGACTAGCGGGTTTGAACACCGGGGAGCTGTTTTTT | CASSLGLAGLNTGELFF
TRBJ2-3 | TRBV11-2 | . | . | TGTGCCAGCAGCTTAAACTCGGGCACAGATACGCAGTATTTT | CASSLNSGTDTQYF
TRBJ2-2 | TRBV5-1 | . | TRBD2 | TGCGCCAGCAGGGTAGCGGGAGCAGGGACCGGGGAGCTGTTTTTT | CASRVAGAGTGELFF
TRBJ1-1 | TRBV11-3 | . | . | TGTGCCAGCAGCCAAGGGGCGACTGAAGCTTTCTTT | CASSQGATEAFF
TRBJ2-5 | TRBV5-1 | . | . | TGCGCCAGCAGCGTACAGGGTGAGCAAGAGACCCAGTACTTC | CASSVQGEQETQYF
TRBJ2-7 | TRBV6-5 | . | . | TGTGCCAGCAGGAGTAGCTACGAGCAGTACTTC | CASRSSYEQYF
TRBJ1-5 | TRBV7-9 | . | . | TGTGCCAGCAGCTTAGGACAAAATCAGCCCCAGCATTTT | CASSLGQNQPQHF
TRBJ1-1 | TRBV7-8 | . | . | TGTGCCAGCAGCTTAGTGCGGGGGACGGAGACTGAAGCTTTCTTT | CASSLVRGTETEAFF
TRBJ1-6 | TRBV18 | . | . | TGTGCCAGCTCACCAAGTGGGACAATTAATTCACCCCTCCACTTT | CASSPSGTINSPLHF
TRBJ2-1 | TRBV11-2 | . | TRBD1 | TGTGCCAGCAGCCTAGGACAGGGTTCCTACAATGAGCAGTTCTTC | CASSLGQGSYNEQFF
TRBJ2-3 | TRBV28 | once | TRBD2 | TGTGCCAGCAGCACCGGGGAGGGCATGACAGATACGCAGTATTTT | CASSTGEGMTDTQYF
TRBJ1-1 | TRBV7-3 | . | . | TGTGCCAGCAGCTTAAGTTCAGGTGGCTACCATGAAGCTTTCTTT | CASSLSSGGYHEAFF
TRBJ2-7 | TRBV28 | . | . | TGTGCCAGCAGTTTATGGGGGGCATCCTACGAGCAGTACTTC | CASSLWGASYEQYF
TRBJ1-6 | TRBV18 | . | . | TGTGCCAGCTCACCAGGGGCAGGCTTGTCACCCCTCCACTTT | CASSPGAGLSPLHF
TRBJ1-2 | TRBV5-1 | . | TRBD1 | TGCGCCAGCAGCTTGGGACAGGGTGTGTATGGCTACACCTTC | CASSLGQGVYGYTF
TRBJ2-1 | TRBV5-1 | . | TRBD2 | TGCGCCAGCGGCGGCGGCGGGAGGGAAGTGGAGCAGTTCTTC | CASGGGGREVEQFF
TRBJ1-4 | TRBV2 | . | . | TGTGCCAGCACCCAACAGGGAACTACTAATGAAAAACTGTTTTTT | CASTQQGTTNEKLFF
TRBJ1-4 | TRBV7-8 | few | . | TGTGCCAGCAGTTCCCCTCGGGGCTCTAATGAAAAACTGTTTTTT | CASSSPRGSNEKLFF
TRBJ2-5 | TRBV5-6 | . | . | TGTGCCAGCAGCCCCCGGACTTTCCAAGAGACCCAGTACTTC | CASSPRTFQETQYF
TRBJ1-5 | TRBV5-3 | . | . | TGTGCCAATTATGGGGACTTTAATCAGCCCCAGCATTTT | CANYGDFNQPQHF
TRBJ2-5 | TRBV29-1 | . | . | TGCAGCGTTGACGGGTCTGGGGAGACCCAGTACTTC | CSVDGSGETQYF
TRBJ2-5 | TRBV18 | . | TRBD1 | TGTGCCAGCTCACCAACACAGGGGCACCGGGAGACCCAGTACTTC | CASSPTQGHRETQYF
TRBJ2-5 | TRBV4-1 | . | TRBD2 | TGCGCCAGCAGCCAAGTCTCTAGCGGGAGATTTGGGTACCAAGAGACCCAGTACTTC | CASSQVSSGRFGYQETQYF
TRBJ2-1 | TRBV11-2 | . | . | TGTGCCAGCAGCCCAGGGACAACCCGAGAGCAGTTCTTC | CASSPGTTREQFF
TRBJ1-5 | TRBV6-6 | . | . | TGTGCCAGCGGGGATAATCAGCCCCAGCATTTT | CASGDNQPQHF
TRBJ1-2 | TRBV5-1 | . | . | TGCGCCAGCCTATCAAAGGGGGGAGGCTACACCTTC | CASLSKGGGYTF
TRBJ2-4 | TRBV19 | once | . | TGTGCCAGTAGTAAAGGGGGTTCCTCCAAAAACATTCAGTACTTC | CASSKGGSSKNIQYF
TRBJ2-1 | TRBV28 | . | . | TGTGCCAGCAGTTCCCCTGAGGGGTACAATGAGCAGTTCTTC | CASSSPEGYNEQFF
TRBJ2-5 | TRBV7-9 | . | . | TGTGCCAGCAGCTTAGGCGGACCGGACGGGGAGACCCAGTACTTC | CASSLGGPDGETQYF
TRBJ1-1 | TRBV7-3 | . | . | TGTGCCAGCAGACCATCCGGGATCACTGAAGCTTTCTTT | CASRPSGITEAFF
TRBJ1-1 | TRBV5-1 | . | . | TGCGCCAGCAGCCGATCCCTAGGGGGGGGCACTGAAGCTTTCTTT | CASSRSLGGGTEAFF